This T cell receptor (beta chain) was sequenced for a study of graft-versus-host responses after intestinal transplantation. Trimming shortened V by 2 bases and J by 0 bases, and 23 bases separated the two germline ends. The CDR3 totals 20 residues. Germline assignment: CDR1 MDHEN and CDR2 SYDVKM. TCRdb's copy holds only in-frame clones and misses some; the assay was immunoSEQ multiplex PCR. The sample carries 81,000 or so clones, 85% to 95% recorded once. A remark on this clone: What it recognizes is unknown.

The chain recombines TRBV28 with TRBJ1-5; D perhaps matches TRBD1 (6 bases). The sequences come from unstimulated CD8+ T cells sorted from spleen or lymph node cells, collected before transplant. This TCR derives from a human donor who was the organ donor for an intestinal transplant. The CDR3 loop reads CASSLDRRYTALYSNQPQHF. In DNA, the CDR3 is TGTGCCAGCAGTTTAGACAGGCGATATACGGCTCTATATAGCAATCAGCCCCAGCATTTT.